The 10 T cell receptor beta chains given below trace back to one sample, sequenced in a study of monozygotic twins with inflammatory bowel disease. TCRdb derives one entry per CDR3 protein from the 5' RACE reads, leaving out DNA. The sample is made up of more than 95,000 distinct CDR3 sequences, and the top ten hold 1.9% of it. The sample was blood. Receptor source: a human donor with ulcerative colitis or Crohn's disease, or a healthy co-twin of an affected twin (not recorded which).

The V gene is TRBV12-3 or TRBV12-4, the J gene TRBJ2-3; TCRdb lists TRBD2, though no DNA is available to test this call. This CDR3 comprises 13 residues. CDR3 protein: CASSFRSGDTQYF.

The V call is TRBV10-3, the J call TRBJ2-2. There are 13 residues in the CDR3. Germline V CDR1 and CDR2: ENHRY, SYGVKD. CDR3 region: CAISGGNTGELFF.

The J gene is TRBJ1-2, the V gene TRBV18; TCRdb indicates TRBD1, and absent DNA this call remains unverified. The germline V gene encodes CDR1 KGHSH and CDR2 LQKENI. The CDR3 is made up of 16 amino acids. The chain's CDR3 is CASSPSPGQGNYGYTF.

J is TRBJ2-7 and V is TRBV29-1. Germline V gene sequence: CDR1 SQVTM, CDR2 ANQGSEA. The CDR3 contains 14 residues. The CDR3 protein is CSVGFWGYSYEQYF.

The rearrangement joins TRBV20-1 to TRBJ2-7; TCRdb outputs TRBD1, but without DNA this stays unchecked. Germline V gene lookup returns CDR1 DFQATT and CDR2 SNEGSKA (reference sequence). The CDR3 has 13 amino acids. CDR3 in amino acids: CSASTGFSYEQYF.

The chain carries TRBV12-3 or TRBV12-4 and TRBJ2-1; the D gene TCRdb calls, TRBD2, cannot be checked with no DNA. The CDR3 is 16 amino acids. CDR3 sequence reads: CASSSRLAGGYNEQFF.

The chain links TRBV2 to TRBJ1-1; TCRdb selects TRBD1, and the lack of DNA leaves this call unchecked. The CDR3 extends over 17 amino acids. CDR1 and CDR2 from the germline V gene are SNHLY and FYNNEI. This chain's CDR3 is CASSELRGLILDTEAFF.

This chain connects TRBV6-5 to TRBJ2-7; as DNA is missing, the TRBD1 call by TCRdb cannot be tested. This CDR3 is built from 13 residues. Germline-derived CDR1 and CDR2 are MNHEY and SVGAGI. CDR3 amino acids: CASSPGGDYEQYF.

This rearrangement joins TRBV6-4 to TRBJ2-5; TCRdb's D call of TRBD1 is untestable without DNA. Germline lookup yields CDR1 MRHNA and CDR2 SNTAGT. This CDR3 has 21 amino acids. This CDR3 reads CASSQTRGDIPGGSSMETQYF.

The chain uses TRBV20-1 and TRBJ1-6; TCRdb picks TRBD1, but there is no DNA to check that call. Per the germline V gene, CDR1 is DFQATT and CDR2 is SNEGSKA (reference sequence). This CDR3 has 14 residues. CDR3 protein: CSATSRGDNSPLHF.